This TCR beta chain derives from a study of T-cell reconstitution after alpha-beta-depleted transplantation in children. Whole-study results and caveats: Reportedly, alpha-beta T cells present about two months post-transplant originated from several hundred expanded clones of graft origin. One year after transplant, T-cell counts and diversity came mostly from newly produced T cells. Surviving recipient T cells and thymic progenitors accounted for the high day-60 TCRbeta diversity observed in some patients.

The CDR3 runs to 13 residues. The germline gives CDR1 SGHDN, CDR2 FVKESK. The V end was cut by 6 bases, the J end by 2 bases, with 8 bases between. This clonotype was counted between two and nine times. Its cognate antigen is unknown. Preparing the TCRbeta library involved the use of unique molecular identifiers. TCRdb redid the calling of the PCR reads with MiXCR, one entry per CDR3 protein. The sample consists of approximately 1,000,000 distinct CDR3 sequences, roughly 29% of them appearing once. V usage is TRBV14 and J usage is TRBJ2-1, with D perhaps TRBD2 (5 bases). The sample consisted of PBMCs, mostly from graft donor cells, taken 360 days after TCRalphabeta/CD19-depleted stem cell transplant. The receptor's source is a boy younger than two who had a stem cell transplant for SCID, so the T cells may come from the graft donor. The CDR3 nucleotides read TGTGCCAGCAGTCGAGGGACCTACAATGAGCAGTTCTTC. Protein: CASSRGTYNEQFF.